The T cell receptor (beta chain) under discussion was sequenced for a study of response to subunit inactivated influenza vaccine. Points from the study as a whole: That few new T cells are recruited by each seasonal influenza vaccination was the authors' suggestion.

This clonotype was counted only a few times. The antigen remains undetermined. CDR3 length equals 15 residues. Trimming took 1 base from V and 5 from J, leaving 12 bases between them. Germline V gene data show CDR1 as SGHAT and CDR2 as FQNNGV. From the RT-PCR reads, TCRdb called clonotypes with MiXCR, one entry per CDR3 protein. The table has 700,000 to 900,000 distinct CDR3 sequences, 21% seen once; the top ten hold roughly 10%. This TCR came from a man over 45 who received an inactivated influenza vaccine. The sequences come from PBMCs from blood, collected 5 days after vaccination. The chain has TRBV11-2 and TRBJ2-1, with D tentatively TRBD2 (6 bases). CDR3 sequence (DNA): TGTGCCAGCAGCTTAGGAGTTGGCGGGAACAATGAGCAGTTCTTC. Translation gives CASSLGVGGNNEQFF. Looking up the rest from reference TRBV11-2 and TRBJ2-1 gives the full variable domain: EAGVAQSPRYKIIEKRQSVAFWCNPISGHATLYWYQQILGQGPKLLIQFQNNGVVDDSQLPKDRFSAERLKGVDSTLKIQPAKLEDSAVYLCASSLGVGGNNEQFFGPGTRLTVL.